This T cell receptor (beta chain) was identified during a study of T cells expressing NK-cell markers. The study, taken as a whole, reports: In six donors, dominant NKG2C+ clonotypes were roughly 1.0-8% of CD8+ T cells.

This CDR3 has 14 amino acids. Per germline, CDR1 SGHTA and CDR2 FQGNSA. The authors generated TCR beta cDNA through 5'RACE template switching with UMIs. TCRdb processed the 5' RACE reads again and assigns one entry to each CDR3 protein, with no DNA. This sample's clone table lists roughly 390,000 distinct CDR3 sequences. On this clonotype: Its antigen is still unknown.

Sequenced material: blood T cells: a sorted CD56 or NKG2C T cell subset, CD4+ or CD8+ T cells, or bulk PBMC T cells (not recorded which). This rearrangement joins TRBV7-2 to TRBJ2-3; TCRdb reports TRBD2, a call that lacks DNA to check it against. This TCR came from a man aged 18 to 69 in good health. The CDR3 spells CASSLSLPGNTQYF.